This T cell receptor beta chain derives from a study of cytomegalovirus exposure and HLA in healthy donors. Overall study: Sequencing of about 179 million T cells in an earlier analysis found 100 million to 140 million unique TCR beta sequences. There were some 81 million unique TCRs (from HLA-typed donors) in an early data release. The study's findings and limits: The number of N-insertions in an Asian-associated ancestry cluster was reportedly below the approximately 700-donor mean in a later analysis. A later analysis showed that HLA-associated TCR beta chains had undergone more clonal expansion than equally common others.

13 Jbeta primers and 60 Vbeta primers were used for the PCR. Produced via immunoSEQ multiplex PCR; TCRdb's table is partial and in-frame only. The repertoire holds 90,000 to 110,000 clones, with more than 70% as singletons. V dropped 5 bases and J dropped 3 bases, with 13 bases sitting between them. The germline gives CDR1 SQVTM, CDR2 ANQGSEA. The CDR3 loop spans 14 amino acids. This clone was detected only a few times. Its antigen is as yet unknown. The gene calls are TRBV29-1 and TRBJ1-4, with D possibly TRBD1 on 5 matching bases. The source of this sequence is a man aged 30 to 45 in good health and CMV-seronegative. The sequencing input was PBMCs. CDR3 nucleotides: TGCAGCGTTAAAAACAGGCCGGCTAATGAAAAACTGTTTTTT. This sequence encodes CSVKNRPANEKLFF.